These 16 T cell receptor beta chains were sequenced from one sample in a study of cytomegalovirus exposure and HLA in healthy donors. PCR amplification relied on 60 Vbeta primers (plus 13 Jbeta primers). Only in-frame clones appear in the TCRdb table, and some are missing; sequencing was by immunoSEQ multiplex PCR. The data hold over 110,000 clones, with roughly four fifths observed a single time. The sample consisted of PBMCs. Receptors originate from a woman aged 55-70 years in good health and CMV-seropositive.

The CDR3 DNA follows: TGTGCCAGCAGTGACAGGGAAGGCTACACCTTC. Amino acid sequence: CASSDREGYTF. V and J are TRBV6-5 and TRBJ1-2; 7 bases agree with TRBD1. Germline loops: CDR1 MNHEY, CDR2 SVGAGI. The junction had 2 bases not matched to a gene; V was cut back by 5 bases and J by 8 bases. The CDR3 length is 11 residues.

V usage is TRBV7-6 and J usage is TRBJ2-7, with 10 bases matching TRBD2. J was trimmed by 1 base and V by 6 bases; bases with no gene match: 3. Looked up from germline, CDR1 is SGHVS and CDR2 is FNYEAQ. The CDR3 runs to 14 residues. The CDR3 region has the DNA TGTGCCAGCAGTTGGACTAGCGGATCCTACGAGCAGTACTTC. Translating it yields CASSWTSGSYEQYF.

DNA of the CDR3: TGTGCTAGTGGTTTGGTTCTTGGGGGCCGCTCTGGAAACACCATATATTTT. It translates to CASGLVLGGRSGNTIYF. The gene calls are TRBV12-5 and TRBJ1-3, with TRBD1 as a possible D gene (6 bases). CDR1 is LGHNT and CDR2 is FRNRAP in the germline V gene. V was cut by 0 bases and J by 0 bases, with 12 bases left in between. The CDR3 extends over 17 amino acids. Full variable domain (missing parts from reference TRBV12-5 and TRBJ1-3): DARVTQTPRHKVTEMGQEVTMRCQPILGHNTVFWYRQTMMQGLELLAYFRNRAPLDDSGMPKDRFSAEMPDATLATLKIQPSEPRDSAVYFCASGLVLGGRSGNTIYFGEGSWLTVV.

This sequence joins TRBV19 and TRBJ2-5; 10 bases match TRBD2. The DNA end lines up better with TRBJ2-7; the J call may be wrong. Germline values: CDR1 LNHDA, CDR2 SQIVND (reference sequence). The CDR3 has 13 residues. The DNA of the CDR3 is TGTGCTACGTCTAGCGGGAGAAACTACGAGCAGTACTTC. This encodes CATSSGRNYEQYF.

V and J are TRBV2 and TRBJ2-5; 12 bases line up with TRBD2. Germline V gene lookup returns CDR1 SNHLY and CDR2 FYNNEI. Trimming cost V 7 bases and J 4 bases; bases outside gene matches: 13. The CDR3 sequence is 17 residues long. The CDR3 region has the DNA TGTGCCAGCACCTATAGGTCTAGCGGGAGGGCCGGAGAGACCCAGTACTTC. Its translation is CASTYRSSGRAGETQYF. The full variable domain, in which reference TRBV2 and TRBJ2-5 provide the parts outside the CDR3, is EPEVTQTPSHQVTQMGQEVILRCVPISNHLYFYWYRQILGQKVEFLVSFYNNEISEKSEIFDDQFSVERPDGSNFTLKIRSTKLEDSAMYFCASTYRSSGRAGETQYFGPGTRLLVL.

The V and J genes are TRBV28 and TRBJ2-5; tentatively, D is TRBD1 (6 bases). TRBJ2-7 matches the DNA end more closely, so the J call is doubtful. The CDR3 has 13 amino acids. The germline V gene encodes CDR1 MDHEN and CDR2 SYDVKM. CDR3 residues: CASTRGISYEQYF. In DNA form, the CDR3 reads TGTGCCAGCACCAGGGGAATATCCTACGAGCAGTACTTC.

This chain links TRBV30 with TRBJ2-3, with TRBD2 as a possible D gene (5 bases). V shed 2 bases and J shed 9 bases, with 9 bases lying between them. This CDR3 is 11 amino acids long. Germline V gene sequence: CDR1 GTSNPN, CDR2 SVGIG (reference sequence). This CDR3 reads CAWSRGRTQYF. Written as DNA, the CDR3 is TGTGCCTGGAGTCGGGGTAGGACGCAGTATTTT.

V usage is TRBV4-1 and J usage is TRBJ2-3; D is unclear. Germline-derived CDR1 and CDR2 are MGHRA and YSYEKL. Trimming removed 8 bases at V and 0 bases at J, with 12 bases between. This CDR3 is built from 14 residues. CDR3 DNA: TGCGCCAGCGGCGGCGGCCCTAGCACAGATACGCAGTATTTT. Translating gives CASGGGPSTDTQYF.

V gene TRBV5-5 combines with J gene TRBJ2-3; no firm D call. Trimming took 0 bases from V and 2 from J, leaving 7 bases between them. Germline V lookup: CDR1 SGHKS, CDR2 YYEKEE (reference sequence). This CDR3 region has 14 residues. Here the CDR3 reads CASSLAGTTDTQYF. CDR3 nucleotide sequence: TGTGCCAGCAGCTTGGCCGGTACCACAGATACGCAGTATTTT.

This clone was recorded once. V usage is TRBV5-8 and J usage is TRBJ2-5; 13 nucleotides match TRBD2. The last part of the DNA fits TRBJ2-7 better; the J call may be wrong. The CDR3 has 17 amino acids. Looked up from germline, CDR1 is SGHTS and CDR2 is YDEGEE. CDR3 region: CASSPGRTSGSSYEQYF. The CDR3 DNA follows: TGTGCCAGCAGCCCGGGGAGGACTAGCGGGAGCTCCTACGAGCAGTACTTC.

This chain joins TRBV27 and TRBJ1-5, with a tentative D call TRBD1 (5 bases). Germline V CDR1 and CDR2: MNHEY, SMNVEV (reference sequence). CDR3 size: 14 residues. Trimming shortened V by 6 bases and J by 0 bases, and 9 bases separated the two germline ends. The CDR3 DNA follows: TGTGCCAGCAGCCTCAGGGATAGCAATCAGCCCCAGCATTTT. Encoded protein: CASSLRDSNQPQHF.

The rearrangement joins TRBV19 to TRBJ2-3, with D tentatively TRBD2 (6 bases). This CDR3 comprises 12 residues. V was shortened by 5 bases and J by 14 bases, with 17 bases between the two germline ends. Germline V gene data show CDR1 as LNHDA and CDR2 as SQIVND (reference sequence). CDR3 in amino acids: CASSRGTSAPYF. The DNA for the CDR3 is TGTGCCAGTAGTCGGGGGACGTCTGCTCCGTATTTT. The variable domain in full, with the rest retrieved from reference TRBV19 and TRBJ2-3, is DGGITQSPKYLFRKEGQNVTLSCEQNLNHDAMYWYRQDPGQGLRLIYYSQIVNDFQKGDIAEGYSVSREKKESFPLTVTSAQKNPTAFYLCASSRGTSAPYFGPGTRLTVL.

In this sample, this clone turned up once. The V call is TRBV28, the J call TRBJ1-1, with 7 positions matching TRBD1. Per the germline V gene, CDR1 is MDHEN and CDR2 is SYDVKM. J gave up 4 bases and V 6 bases, and 11 bases lay outside the gene matches. The CDR3 contains 15 residues. Here the CDR3 reads CASSLPQGGGTEAFF. The CDR3 nucleotides are TGTGCCAGCAGCCTGCCCCAGGGGGGCGGCACTGAAGCTTTCTTT.

The rearrangement uses TRBV27 and TRBJ2-1; a possible D gene is TRBD1 (5 bases). Germline V gives CDR1 MNHEY, CDR2 SMNVEV (reference sequence). Deletions cut 8 bases from V and 6 bases from J, with 20 bases between. The CDR3 runs 15 residues. CDR3 in DNA: TGTGCCAGCTGGATCCCAGGGTCTGAAGCCAATGAGCAGTTCTTC. Translating it yields CASWIPGSEANEQFF.

The rearrangement uses TRBV5-4 and TRBJ2-5; possible D gene TRBD2, 5 bases. Germline V gene data show CDR1 as SGHNT and CDR2 as YYREEE (reference sequence). V shed 0 bases and J shed 2 bases, with 11 bases lying between them. The length of the CDR3 is 15 residues. Here the CDR3 reads CASSLDASRQETQYF. The CDR3 DNA is TGTGCCAGCAGCTTGGACGCTAGCCGACAAGAGACCCAGTACTTC.

This chain connects TRBV13 to TRBJ2-3; 8 bases fit TRBD2. V dropped 3 bases and J dropped 4; count of bases not matched to a gene: 6. The CDR3 is 15 residues long. Germline-derived CDR1 and CDR2 are PRHDT and FYEKMQ (reference sequence). The CDR3 bases are TGTGCCAGCAGCTTCAGCGGGAGAGGGTCAGATACGCAGTATTTT. Its protein is CASSFSGRGSDTQYF.